This T cell receptor beta chain was identified in a study of T cell responses to AZD1222 COVID-19 vaccine. Points from the study as a whole: Clonal diversity was possibly underestimated; the donors were predominantly white British and more often female. The study found vaccine-associated CD4 TCRs spanning spike, dominant at 160-218 and 743-854.

Regarding this clone: Its cognate antigen is unknown.

Analyses pooled second doses at about 4 or about 12 weeks. Assay used: immunoSEQ multiplex PCR; TCRdb lists only in-frame clones, some missing. Among fewer than 200,000 clones listed, roughly 94% were seen once. V lost 5 bases to trimming and J lost 6 bases, with 11 bases between them. Germline CDR1 is MDHEN and CDR2 is SYDVKM. The CDR3 covers 12 residues. The TCR sequence derives from an adult who received the AZD1222 COVID-19 vaccine. Sequenced here: peripheral blood, sampled 28 days after the second AZD1222 dose. The chain joins TRBV28 to TRBJ2-7; D gene uncertain. CDR3 nucleotides: TGTGCCAGCAGTCCTCTTAAGGGCGAGCAGTACTTC. This gives the protein CASSPLKGEQYF.